This entry features one TCR beta chain sequence. Its antigen is undetermined. Blood specimens came from baseline, cycle 4 day 1, and cycle 7 day 1. The data are from a study of OX40 agonist ivuxolimab in advanced cancers. Study-level background: One patient with hepatocellular carcinoma and two with cutaneous melanoma, three in all, had partial responses.

Study observations and caveats: A proportion of nonresponders additionally exhibited low normalized T-cell clonal expansion.

The V gene's germline CDR1 is MNHNS and CDR2 SASEGT. Trimming removed 10 bases at V and 3 bases at J, with 12 bases between. There are 13 residues in the CDR3. The method was immunoSEQ multiplex PCR; TCRdb's version includes in-frame clones alone and lacks a portion of them. This repertoire shows 55,000 to 65,000 clones, about 86% found once; its top ten account for about 1%. The V call is TRBV6-1, the J call TRBJ2-2; TRBD1 is a possible D gene (6 bases). The TCR originated in an adult with an advanced solid tumor such as melanoma, head and neck, liver or kidney cancer. The source was CD4+ or CD8+ T cells sorted from blood, collected in a trial of the OX40 agonist ivuxolimab. In nucleotides, the CDR3 is TGTGCCACCCAGGGGCCCTACACCGGGGAGCTGTTTTTT. Amino acids: CATQGPYTGELFF.